These T cell receptor beta chains were read from a single sample in a study of CD8 T cells in ankylosing spondylitis. Via MiXCR, TCRdb re-called the 5' RACE reads, giving one row per CDR3 protein. This table holds some 290,000 distinct CDR3 sequences, around 20% found once. The sample was blood, either unsorted or a sorted T cell fraction (not recorded which). These receptors were obtained from a male donor with ankylosing spondylitis or in good health (not recorded which). CDR3s include the opening cysteine and the closing phenylalanine or tryptophan. A D gene is named only where the DNA matches it firmly. For some rows the clone size is stated as once, few or many, or as a class when expanded; others skip it.

V	J	D	size	DNA	CDR3
TRBV10-3	TRBJ1-2	TRBD1	few	TGTGCCATCAGCGTGGGACAGATCGCTAACTATGGCTACACCTTC	CAISVGQIANYGYTF
TRBV5-1	TRBJ2-1	NA	few	TGCGCCAGCAGCGGAAACCTAGGGGGTCGCGACAATGAGCAGTTCTTC	CASSGNLGGRDNEQFF
TRBV24-1	TRBJ1-1	NA	NA	TGTGCCACCAGTGATTACAACACTGAAGCTTTCTTT	CATSDYNTEAFF
TRBV11-2	TRBJ2-2	NA	few	TGTGCCAGCAGTTTCCAGCGGAACGGGGAGCTGTTTTTT	CASSFQRNGELFF
TRBV29-1	TRBJ1-2	NA	NA	TGCAGCGTTCAGGACCAAGCTAACTATGGCTACACCTTC	CSVQDQANYGYTF
TRBV24-1	TRBJ2-3	NA	many	TGTGCCACCAGTGATTTGAAGTTTGGGGGGACAGATACGCAGTATTTT	CATSDLKFGGTDTQYF
TRBV2	TRBJ1-4	NA	few	TGTGCCAGCAGTGAAGGGCCAGGTCTCCCCTTCTTGTTT	CASSEGPGLPFLF
TRBV9	TRBJ2-1	TRBD2	few	TGTGCCAGCAGCTCATCTAGCGGGGGGGCATGGGAGCAGTTCTTC	CASSSSSGGAWEQFF
TRBV12-3/TRBV12-4	TRBJ1-2	TRBD1	NA	TGTGCCAGCAGTTCCCGGGACAGTGGGGGCTACACCTTC	CASSSRDSGGYTF
TRBV25-1	TRBJ1-2	TRBD1	NA	TGTGCCAGCAGTGACGATGGACGATTGACAGGGAGCTATGGCTACACCTTC	CASSDDGRLTGSYGYTF
TRBV20-1	TRBJ2-5	NA	NA	TGCAGTGCTACCCGCTCGGGGATTAAAGAGACCCAGTACTTC	CSATRSGIKETQYF
TRBV28	TRBJ2-5	NA	few	TGTGCCAGCAAGATCTCCGGCCAAGAGACCCAGTACTTC	CASKISGQETQYF
TRBV4-2	TRBJ2-1	NA	NA	TGTGCCAGCAGCCCCTGGCCAGGGGAGGGCAATGAGCAGTTCTTC	CASSPWPGEGNEQFF
TRBV28	TRBJ1-2	TRBD1	few	TGTGCCAGCAGTTTGTCGCAGACAGGGATGGGTGGCTACACCTTC	CASSLSQTGMGGYTF
TRBV29-1	TRBJ1-1	NA	NA	TGCAGCGTTGGAGAGACAGTTGGGGGAGCTTTCTTT	CSVGETVGGAFF
TRBV20-1	TRBJ1-5	NA	few	TGCAGTGCGGCCGGGAGGGATCAGCCCCAGCATTTT	CSAAGRDQPQHF
TRBV29-1	TRBJ2-1	TRBD2	NA	TGCAGCGCCCGGACTAGCGGGAGTAGTGGTGAGCAGTTCTTC	CSARTSGSSGEQFF
TRBV4-1	TRBJ2-4	TRBD1	many	TGCGCCAGCAGCCGACAGGGAGCCAAAAACATTCAGTACTTC	CASSRQGAKNIQYF
TRBV3-1	TRBJ1-5	NA	NA	TGTGCCAGCGCGGCAACACGCAATCAGCCCCAGCATTTT	CASAATRNQPQHF
TRBV12-3/TRBV12-4	TRBJ2-1	NA	NA	TGTGCCAAGGGGGAGGGCCTCAATGAGCAGTTCTTC	CAKGEGLNEQFF
TRBV20-1	TRBJ1-1	NA	few	TGCAGTGCTAGTTCGGGGTCGGGCACTGAAGCTTTCTTT	CSASSGSGTEAFF
TRBV19	TRBJ2-1	TRBD1	NA	TGTGCCAGTAGTATTACTGGGACAGGGGTCTACAATGAGCAGTTCTTC	CASSITGTGVYNEQFF
TRBV24-1	TRBJ1-5	NA	few	TGTGCCACCAGGGATACTGGGAATAATCAGCCCCAGCATTTT	CATRDTGNNQPQHF
TRBV5-1	TRBJ1-1	TRBD1	few	TGCGCCAGCAGCCCCCGACAGGGTGGCTCTGAAGCTTTCTTT	CASSPRQGGSEAFF
TRBV5-1	TRBJ2-3	NA	few	TGCGCCAGCAGCTTGGCCCGACAGGGGAGGGGAGATACGCAGTATTTT	CASSLARQGRGDTQYF
TRBV11-2	TRBJ2-5	TRBD2	NA	TGTGCCAGCAACGGCGGACTAGCGGGAGGGCCCCCCACCGAGACCCAGTACTTC	CASNGGLAGGPPTETQYF
TRBV3-1	TRBJ2-2	NA	many	TGTGCCAGCAGCCAAGTTGGTTCCACCGGGGAGCTGTTTTTT	CASSQVGSTGELFF
TRBV5-1	TRBJ2-3	NA	many	TGCGCCAGCAGCACCGGGACGGACGGTTTAGATACGCAGTATTTT	CASSTGTDGLDTQYF
TRBV7-9	TRBJ1-2	NA	NA	TGTGCCAGCAGCTATAAGGTTAACTATGGCTACACCTTC	CASSYKVNYGYTF
TRBV12-3/TRBV12-4	TRBJ2-3	NA	NA	TGTGCCAGCAGACCACCGGGACGCAGCACAGATACGCAGTATTTT	CASRPPGRSTDTQYF
TRBV28	TRBJ2-1	NA	NA	TGTGCCAGCAGTTTAGCGTGGCAGGGTATGCCCAATGAGCAGTTCTTC	CASSLAWQGMPNEQFF
TRBV20-1	TRBJ2-5	NA	many	TGCAGTGCCGCACTAATAGTGGCCCAAGAGACCCAGTACTTC	CSAALIVAQETQYF
TRBV29-1	TRBJ2-1	NA	NA	TGCAGCGTGGTAACGGGACAGCTAACTAGCTCGAATCACAATGAGCAGTTCTTC	CSVVTGQLTSSNHNEQFF
TRBV11-2	TRBJ2-1	NA	few	TGTGCCAGCAGCGGGGGGTGGGATGAGCAGTTCTTC	CASSGGWDEQFF
TRBV19	TRBJ1-1	NA	NA	TGTGCCAGTAGTATGGGCAGGGGCACTGAAGCTTTCTTT	CASSMGRGTEAFF
TRBV29-1	TRBJ2-1	NA	many	TGCAGCGTTGATACTAGCTATGAGCAGTTCTTC	CSVDTSYEQFF
TRBV6-6	TRBJ1-4	NA	NA	TGTGCCAGCAGTACCCGGGGACTACTGTTTTTT	CASSTRGLLFF
TRBV18	TRBJ2-1	NA	few	TGTGCCAGCTCACCAAACGAGTTTGAGCAGTTCTTC	CASSPNEFEQFF
TRBV7-9	TRBJ2-3	TRBD1	few	TGTGCCAGCAGCAACCCGACAGGGTTCGATACGCAGTATTTT	CASSNPTGFDTQYF
TRBV28	TRBJ1-4	NA	NA	TGTGCCAGCCGAGAACAGACTGAAAAACTGTTTTTT	CASREQTEKLFF